This T cell receptor beta chain comes out of a study of T cell changes during pregnancy in multiple sclerosis. Sequencing used immunoSEQ multiplex PCR; TCRdb keeps in-frame clones, though not all of them. The repertoire holds 47,000 or so clones, with 90% as singletons. V lost 4 bases and J lost 8, with 17 bases in between. Germline CDR1 MGHRA, CDR2 YSYEKL. The CDR3 has 15 amino acids. The sample in question was peripheral blood, obtained after pregnancy. This clonotype was sampled from a female donor in good health, enrolled as a control in a pregnancy study. The V gene is TRBV4-1, the J gene TRBJ1-4; D remains ambiguous. CDR3 coding DNA: TGCGCCAGCAGCCCCCCTGAGGGAGGGTGGGAAAAACTGTTTTTT. This gives the protein CASSPPEGGWEKLFF.